This entry lists 24 T cell receptor beta chains sequenced from one sample in a study of molecular identifiers for immune sequencing clone quantification. TCRdb reprocessed the PCR reads via MiXCR and lists one record per CDR3 protein. The sample has around 480,000 distinct CDR3 sequences; around 23% are singletons. The specimen was naive CD8+ T cells from blood, with Jurkat cell RNA spiked in. The subset is: FACS-sorted CD8+CD4-CCR7+CD45RA+ naive T cells. All receptors derive from a human donor in good health. Some libraries in this study had Jurkat cell RNA spiked in.

This clonotype appeared many times. CDR3 in amino acids: CSARDQRGTDTQYF. In DNA, the CDR3 is TGCAGTGCTAGAGATCAGCGGGGCACAGATACGCAGTATTTT. The V gene is TRBV20-1, the J gene TRBJ2-3, with a possible D match to TRBD2 (6 bases). CDR1 DFQATT and CDR2 SNEGSKA come from the germline V gene (reference sequence). CDR3 length equals 14 residues. Trimming shortened V by 0 bases and J by 1 base, and 8 bases separated the two germline ends.

A few counts support this clonotype. The V call is TRBV19, the J call TRBJ2-1, with D unresolved. The CDR3 covers 13 residues. The V and J ends lost 5 bases and 10 bases respectively, with 15 bases between them. Germline V gene sequence: CDR1 LNHDA, CDR2 SQIVND (reference sequence). The CDR3 protein is CASSALLVNEQFF. CDR3 DNA sequence: TGTGCCAGTAGTGCCCTCTTAGTTAACGAGCAGTTCTTC.

This clonotype has a handful of counts. The chain is built from TRBV5-4 and TRBJ2-7; 7 nucleotides agree with TRBD1. The CDR3 loop spans 14 amino acids. Germline V gives CDR1 SGHNT, CDR2 YYREEE (reference sequence). The trim removed 4 bases at V and 3 bases at J, leaving 7 bases unmatched. CDR3 region: CASSTPDRNYEQYF. The CDR3 coding sequence is TGTGCCAGCAGCACCCCGGACAGGAACTACGAGCAGTACTTC. The variable domain in full, completed from reference TRBV5-4 and TRBJ2-7, reads ETGVTQSPTHLIKTRGQQVTLRCSSQSGHNTVSWYQQALGQGPQFIFQYYREEENGRGNFPPRFSGLQFPNYSSELNVNALELDDSALYLCASSTPDRNYEQYFGPGTRLTVT.

This chain connects TRBV6-2 or TRBV6-3 to TRBJ2-7, with D perhaps matching TRBD1 or TRBD2 (5 bases each). Germline lookup yields CDR1 MNHEY and CDR2 SVGEGT. V lost 0 bases and J 3 bases, leaving 12 bases between the germline ends. The CDR3 is made up of 15 amino acids. The CDR3: CASSYSSPGSYEQYF. CDR3 nucleotides: TGTGCCAGCAGTTACTCGAGTCCAGGGAGCTACGAGCAGTACTTC.

This clonotype was counted only a few times. The chain carries TRBV6-6 and TRBJ2-7; 8 bases line up with TRBD1. Germline values: CDR1 MNHNY, CDR2 SVGAGI (reference sequence). Germline trimming cut 6 bases from V and 1 base from J; bases unmatched to any gene: 8. The CDR3 is 15 amino acids. The CDR3 coding sequence is TGTGCCAGCAGGAAGACAGGGGTGGGATCCTACGAGCAGTACTTC. This encodes CASRKTGVGSYEQYF.

This chain connects TRBV28 to TRBJ2-1; no reliable D call. CDR3 size: 12 residues. V dropped 8 bases and J dropped 7 bases, with 12 bases sitting between them. The germline gives CDR1 MDHEN, CDR2 SYDVKM. CDR3 sequence (DNA): TGTGCCAGCGGTCGGGTATATAATGAGCAGTTCTTC. Protein: CASGRVYNEQFF.

In its sample, this clonotype was seen many times. The chain uses TRBV20-1 and TRBJ1-5; D call uncertain. This CDR3 spans 16 amino acids. Per the germline V gene, CDR1 is DFQATT and CDR2 is SNEGSKA (reference sequence). V shed 0 bases and J shed 0 bases, with 12 bases lying between them. The CDR3 DNA follows: TGCAGTGCTAGAGATCACGGACTTGGTAGCAATCAGCCCCAGCATTTT. Residues: CSARDHGLGSNQPQHF.

Of note for this clonotype: A much larger clone sits a single nucleotide away, making a read error possible. V is TRBV12-3 or TRBV12-4 and J is TRBJ1-5; D might be TRBD1 (6 bases). This CDR3 contains 14 residues. Trimming took 3 bases from V and 9 from J, leaving 15 bases between them. The CDR3 coding sequence is TGTGCCAGCAGTTTCGGGGGGCGACTTCGGCCCCAGCATTTT. It translates to CASSFGGRLRPQHF.

The chain has TRBV4-1 and TRBJ2-3, with D unclear. V was shortened by 5 bases and J by 8 bases, with 14 bases between the two germline ends. This CDR3 spans 13 amino acids. Germline CDR1 MGHRA, CDR2 YSYEKL. CDR3 DNA: TGCGCCAGCAGCGACGGAAGTTCAGCTACGCAGTATTTT. Its translation is CASSDGSSATQYF.

For the CDR3, the DNA is TGTGCCAGCGGGGGGGATCAGCCCCAGCATTTT. It specifies CASGGDQPQHF. The V gene is TRBV6-5, the J gene TRBJ1-5, with a possible D match to TRBD1 (5 bases). V gave up 8 bases and J gave up 5 bases, with 7 bases separating them. CDR1 is MNHEY and CDR2 is SVGAGI in the germline V gene. The CDR3 loop spans 11 amino acids.

V and J are TRBV11-2 and TRBJ2-3, with 12 positions matching TRBD2. This CDR3 has 17 residues. Germline lookup yields CDR1 SGHAT and CDR2 FQNNGV. V was clipped by 5 bases and J by 5 bases; unmatched bases: 11. The CDR3 protein is CASSPSPSGRARDTQYF. The CDR3 nucleotides are TGTGCCAGCAGCCCATCGCCTAGCGGGAGGGCCCGAGATACGCAGTATTTT.

A remark on this clonotype: This may stem from a read error, because a much larger clone lies one nucleotide away. The chain combines TRBV14 with TRBJ1-1; D unresolved. The V gene lost 4 bases and the J gene lost 3 bases, with 15 bases spanning the gap. Germline-derived CDR1 and CDR2 are SGHDN and FVKESK. This CDR3 has 15 residues. The CDR3 sequence: CASSLEGLWYTEAFF. CDR3 coding DNA: TGTGCCAGCAGCCTAGAAGGGTTATGGTACACTGAAGCTTTCTTT.

This clonotype appeared a single time. The junction departs from germline at one end; a sequencing error may be responsible. The gene calls are TRBV12-3 or TRBV12-4 and TRBJ1-1; D gene ambiguous. CDR3 size: 15 residues. Here the CDR3 DNA reads TGCGCCAGCAGTTTAGCGGCGAGGCGGGAAACTGAAGCTTTCTTT. Translated, it gives CASSLAARRETEAFF.

Concerning this clonotype itself: The junction departs from the called germline gene at one end, perhaps through a read error. The chain combines TRBV7-6 with TRBJ2-1, with 10 nucleotides matching TRBD1. Germline V gene sequence: CDR1 SGHVS, CDR2 FNYEAQ. The CDR3 totals 17 residues. The CDR3 loop is CASSPLRQGANYNAQFF. The CDR3 nucleotides read TGTGCCAGCAGCCCTCTCCGACAGGGGGCTAACTACAATGCGCAGTTCTTC.

This clonotype came up a few times. The chain uses TRBV6-2 or TRBV6-3 and TRBJ1-1, with a possible D match to TRBD1 (5 bases). Germline V lookup: CDR1 MNHEY, CDR2 SVGEGT. V lost 5 bases and J lost 4, with 17 bases in between. CDR3 size: 15 residues. DNA of the CDR3: TGTGCCAGCAGTCAAGGGGAGGTTATGGGCACTGAAGCTTTCTTT. It encodes CASSQGEVMGTEAFF.

This clonotype was detected a few times. The V and J genes are TRBV10-3 and TRBJ2-7, with D possibly TRBD2 on 5 matching bases. The V gene lost 3 bases and the J gene lost 2 bases, with 8 bases spanning the gap. Germline V lookup: CDR1 ENHRY, CDR2 SYGVKD. The CDR3 runs to 13 residues. CDR3 residues: CAISDAGTYEQYF. In DNA, the CDR3 is TGTGCCATCAGTGATGCCGGGACCTACGAGCAGTACTTC.

J is TRBJ2-3 and V is TRBV7-2; 8 bases fit TRBD2. CDR3 size: 17 residues. CDR1 and CDR2 (germline): SGHTA, FQGNSA. V shed 4 bases and J 5 bases; nucleotides not matched to a gene: 14. The CDR3 coding sequence is TGTGCCAGCAGCTCAACGGGACTAGTCTCCCCCGTAGATACGCAGTATTTT. Translation: CASSSTGLVSPVDTQYF.

This chain links TRBV7-9 with TRBJ2-7; D unresolved. With 3 bases removed from V and 2 bases from J, the gap between germline ends came to 11 bases. This CDR3 contains 14 residues. Germline CDR1 reads SEHNR; CDR2 reads FQNEAQ (reference sequence). CDR3 in DNA: TGTGCCAGCAGCTTTCCCACCCTTCCCTACGAGCAGTACTTC. Encoded protein: CASSFPTLPYEQYF.

The chain links TRBV11-2 to TRBJ2-1; 7 bases align to TRBD2. J lost 4 bases, V lost 7 bases, and 10 bases had no gene match. This CDR3 has 15 amino acids. The germline V gene encodes CDR1 SGHAT and CDR2 FQNNGV. The CDR3 is CASTLGGGLYNEQFF. The CDR3 DNA follows: TGTGCCAGCACCCTGGGGGGAGGGCTTTACAATGAGCAGTTCTTC.

In regard to this clonotype: It may be a read error: a sequence one base away is much more abundant. The rearrangement links TRBV28 to TRBJ2-5; possibly TRBD2 for D (5 bases). Germline loops: CDR1 MDHEN, CDR2 SYDVKM. The CDR3 is 14 residues long. Written as DNA, the CDR3 is TGTGCCAGCGGTTTGATAGGGAGCCAAGAGACCCAGTACTTC. The encoded protein is CASGLIGSQETQYF.

This clonotype was counted at least ten times. The rearrangement joins TRBV12-3 or TRBV12-4 to TRBJ1-1; D unresolved. This CDR3 comprises 14 residues. V shed 7 bases and J shed 0 bases, with 12 bases lying between them. The DNA of the CDR3 is TGTGCCAGCAATGAGGAATGGATGAACACTGAAGCTTTCTTT. This sequence encodes CASNEEWMNTEAFF.

This clonotype came up many times. This chain links TRBV7-3 with TRBJ2-1, with TRBD2 as a possible D gene (6 bases). CDR1 is SGHTA, CDR2 FQGTGA, per germline. The V end was cut by 2 bases, the J end by 7 bases, with 21 bases between. The CDR3 spans 17 residues. CDR3 sequence reads: CASSLEHRPSAGNEQFF. Written as DNA, the CDR3 is TGTGCCAGCAGCTTAGAACATCGCCCTAGCGCGGGTAATGAGCAGTTCTTC.

Many counts were recorded for this clonotype. This chain uses TRBV4-1 with TRBJ1-1; D ambiguous. Germline CDR1 and CDR2: MGHRA and YSYEKL. This CDR3 has 14 amino acids. The V gene lost 1 base and the J gene lost 5 bases, with 11 bases spanning the gap. The CDR3: CASSQAVSGTEAFF. The CDR3 region has the DNA TGCGCCAGCAGCCAAGCAGTATCGGGTACTGAAGCTTTCTTT.

The gene calls are TRBV10-3 and TRBJ2-7, with 13 bases lining up with TRBD2. Germline CDR1 ENHRY, CDR2 SYGVKD. CDR3 length: 16 residues. The J segment lost 6 bases and the V segment lost 2 bases, leaving 7 bases of the junction unmatched. CDR3 protein: CAISETRTSGSGEQYF. Here the CDR3 DNA reads TGTGCCATCAGTGAGACCAGGACTAGCGGGAGCGGCGAGCAGTACTTC.